The entry that follows covers one TCR beta chain sequence. This sample is drawn from a study of blood T cell repertoires in COVID-19. About the research overall: Sites in the United States, Italy and Spain provided acute and convalescent COVID-19 samples. The cDNA or gDNA used as material had been derived from T cells, B-cell-depleted T cells, or PBMCs.

Produced via immunoSEQ multiplex PCR; TCRdb's table is partial and in-frame only. The sample includes 30,000 to 35,000 clones, 82% seen only once; the top ten take about two fifths. The sequence was collected from a man older than 75 with active or convalescent COVID-19. The specimen sequenced was peripheral blood.

CDR3 sequence reads: CASSPGSTGAILYSNQPQHF. In DNA, the CDR3 is TGTGCCAGTAGTCCCGGATCGACAGGCGCGATACTCTATAGCAATCAGCCCCAGCATTTT. The V and J genes are TRBV19 and TRBJ1-5; perhaps TRBD1 as D (6 bases). From germline, CDR1 is LNHDA and CDR2 SQIVND (reference sequence). There are 20 residues in the CDR3. The V gene lost 5 bases and the J gene lost 0 bases, with 26 bases spanning the gap.